This T cell receptor beta chain was sequenced for a study of blood T cell repertoires in COVID-19. Study details: Sites in the United States, Italy and Spain provided acute and convalescent COVID-19 samples. PBMCs, B-cell-depleted T cells, or T cells were the source of the cDNA or gDNA that made up the material.

Per the germline V gene, CDR1 is MNHNY and CDR2 is SVGAGI (reference sequence). The CDR3 is made up of 15 amino acids. The V segment lost 2 bases and the J segment 4 bases; nucleotides outside the gene matches: 5. The Seattle patients, enrolled during active infection, were followed longitudinally. In the authors' methods: Amplification from reference gene primers served as the basis for estimated nucleated cell counts. This table comes from immunoSEQ multiplex PCR, and its TCRdb copy is limited to in-frame clones, with some not included. V, J and clone size were drawn from that table, and D and trimming were deduced from the DNA. The sample consists of 270,000 or so clones, roughly 90% of them appearing once.

Sequencing was performed on peripheral blood. The rearrangement uses TRBV6-6 and TRBJ1-2; 9 bases match TRBD1. This clonotype originated in a woman under 40 with COVID-19, enrolled during active disease. CDR3 sequence reads: CASSYLGQGTYGYTF. CDR3 bases: TGTGCCAGCAGTTACCTTGGACAGGGGACCTATGGCTACACCTTC.